This TCR beta chain was recovered during a study of T cells in Graves' hyperthyroidism and ophthalmopathy. Amplified regions were TCR beta CDR3 sequences from RNA transcripts. The HTBI primer set drove a first-round RT-PCR of the TCR CDR3. Via MiXCR, TCRdb re-called the multiplex PCR reads, giving one row per CDR3 protein. Found here are about 740,000 distinct CDR3 sequences, approximately 15% of them singletons; the top ten hold about a tenth. V lost 0 bases and J 8 bases, leaving 13 bases between the germline ends. From germline, CDR1 is LGHDT and CDR2 YNNKEL (reference sequence). The CDR3 runs 15 residues.

The clonotype comes from a young woman with Graves' hyperthyroidism. The chain has TRBV3-1 and TRBJ1-4, with a possible D match to TRBD1 (5 bases). What was sequenced was blood. The CDR3 protein is CASSQDPGTSEKLFF. CDR3 nucleotide sequence: TGTGCCAGCAGCCAAGATCCCGGGACCTCGGAAAAACTGTTTTTT.